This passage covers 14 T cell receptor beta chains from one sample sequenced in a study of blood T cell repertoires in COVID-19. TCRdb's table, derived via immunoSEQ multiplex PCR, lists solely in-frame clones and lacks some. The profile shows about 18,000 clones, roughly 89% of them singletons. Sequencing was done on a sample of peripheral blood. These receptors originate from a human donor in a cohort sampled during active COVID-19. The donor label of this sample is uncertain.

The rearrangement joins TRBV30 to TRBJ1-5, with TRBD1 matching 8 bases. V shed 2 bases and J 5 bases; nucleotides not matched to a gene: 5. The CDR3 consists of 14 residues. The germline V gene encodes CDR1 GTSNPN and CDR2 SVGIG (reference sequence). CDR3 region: CAWSIQGAHQPQHF. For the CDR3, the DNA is TGTGCCTGGAGTATCCAGGGGGCCCATCAGCCCCAGCATTTT.

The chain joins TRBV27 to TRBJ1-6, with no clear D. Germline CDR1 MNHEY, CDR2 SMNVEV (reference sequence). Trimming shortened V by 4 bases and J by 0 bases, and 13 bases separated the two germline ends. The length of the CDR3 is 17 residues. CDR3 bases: TGTGCCAGCAGTTCCTTTGGGCCGAGCTCCTATAATTCACCCCTCCACTTT. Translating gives CASSSFGPSSYNSPLHF.

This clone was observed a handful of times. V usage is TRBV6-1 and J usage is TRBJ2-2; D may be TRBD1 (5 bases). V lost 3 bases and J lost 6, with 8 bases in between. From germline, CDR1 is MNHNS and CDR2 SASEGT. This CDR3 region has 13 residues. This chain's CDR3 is CASSEQGAGELFF. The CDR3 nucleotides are TGTGCCAGCAGTGAGCAGGGCGCCGGGGAGCTGTTTTTT.

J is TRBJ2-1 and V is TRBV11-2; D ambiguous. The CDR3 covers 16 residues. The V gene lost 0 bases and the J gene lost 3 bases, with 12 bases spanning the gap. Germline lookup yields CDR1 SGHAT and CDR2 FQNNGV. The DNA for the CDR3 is TGTGCCAGCAGCTTAGATATCAGTACGCTCTACAATGAGCAGTTCTTC. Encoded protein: CASSLDISTLYNEQFF.

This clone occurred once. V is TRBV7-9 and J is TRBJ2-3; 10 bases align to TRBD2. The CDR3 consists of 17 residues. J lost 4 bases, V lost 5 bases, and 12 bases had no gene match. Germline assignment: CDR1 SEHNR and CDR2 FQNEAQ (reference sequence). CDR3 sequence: CASSDGAGTSVSDTQYF. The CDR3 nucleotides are TGTGCCAGCAGCGACGGAGCCGGGACTAGCGTTTCAGATACGCAGTATTTT.

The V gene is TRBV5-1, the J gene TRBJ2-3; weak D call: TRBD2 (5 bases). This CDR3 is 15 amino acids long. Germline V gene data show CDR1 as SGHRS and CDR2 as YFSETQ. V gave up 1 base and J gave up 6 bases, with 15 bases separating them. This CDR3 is CASSLRDPQRDTQYF. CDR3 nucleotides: TGCGCCAGCAGCTTGCGGGATCCACAACGCGATACGCAGTATTTT. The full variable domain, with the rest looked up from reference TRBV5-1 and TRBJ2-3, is KAGVTQTPRYLIKTRGQQVTLSCSPISGHRSVSWYQQTPGQGLQFLFEYFSETQRNKGNFPGRFSGRQFSNSRSEMNVSTLELGDSALYLCASSLRDPQRDTQYFGPGTRLTVL.

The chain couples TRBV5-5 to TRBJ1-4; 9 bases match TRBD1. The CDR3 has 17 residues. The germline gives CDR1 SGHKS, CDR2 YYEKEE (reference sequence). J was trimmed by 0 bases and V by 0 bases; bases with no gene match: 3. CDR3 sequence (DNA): TGTGCCAGCAGCTTGGGCGACAGGGGGGCAACTAATGAAAAACTGTTTTTT. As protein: CASSLGDRGATNEKLFF.

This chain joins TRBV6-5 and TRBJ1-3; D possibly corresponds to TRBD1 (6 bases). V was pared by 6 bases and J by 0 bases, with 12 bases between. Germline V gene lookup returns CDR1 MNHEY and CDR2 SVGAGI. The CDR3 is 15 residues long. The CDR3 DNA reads TGTGCCAGCAGCAAAGGACAGAGCTCTGGAAACACCATATATTTT. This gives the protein CASSKGQSSGNTIYF.

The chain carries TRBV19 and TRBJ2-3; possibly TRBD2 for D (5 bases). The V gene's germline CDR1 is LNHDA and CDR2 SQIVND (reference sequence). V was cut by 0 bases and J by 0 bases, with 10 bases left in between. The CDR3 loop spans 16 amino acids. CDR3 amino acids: CASSIDSGTSTDTQYF. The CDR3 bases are TGTGCCAGTAGTATAGACAGCGGAACTAGCACAGATACGCAGTATTTT.

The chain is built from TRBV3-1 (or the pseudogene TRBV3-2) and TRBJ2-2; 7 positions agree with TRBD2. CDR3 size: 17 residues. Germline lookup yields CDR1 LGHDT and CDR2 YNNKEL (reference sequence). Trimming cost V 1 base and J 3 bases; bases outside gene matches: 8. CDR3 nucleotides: TGTGCCAGCAGCCAAGGGACTAGTTTTATCGACACCGGGGAGCTGTTTTTT. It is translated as CASSQGTSFIDTGELFF.

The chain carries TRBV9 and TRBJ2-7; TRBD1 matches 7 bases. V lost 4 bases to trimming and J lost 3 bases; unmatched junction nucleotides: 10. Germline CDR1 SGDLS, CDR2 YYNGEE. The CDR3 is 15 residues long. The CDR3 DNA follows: TGTGCCAGCAGCCCTAGGGGGCAGGGGGTCTACGAGCAGTACTTC. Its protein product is CASSPRGQGVYEQYF. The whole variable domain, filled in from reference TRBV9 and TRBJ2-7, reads DSGVTQTPKHLITATGQRVTLRCSPRSGDLSVYWYQQSLDQGLQFLIQYYNGEERAKGNILERFSAQQFPDLHSELNLSSLELGDSALYFCASSPRGQGVYEQYFGPGTRLTVT.

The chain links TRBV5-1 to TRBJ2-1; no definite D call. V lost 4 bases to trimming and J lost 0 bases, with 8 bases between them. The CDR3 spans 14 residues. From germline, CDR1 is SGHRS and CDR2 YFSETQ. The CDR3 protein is CASSPRSSYNEQFF. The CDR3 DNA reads TGCGCCAGCAGCCCCCGGAGCTCCTACAATGAGCAGTTCTTC.

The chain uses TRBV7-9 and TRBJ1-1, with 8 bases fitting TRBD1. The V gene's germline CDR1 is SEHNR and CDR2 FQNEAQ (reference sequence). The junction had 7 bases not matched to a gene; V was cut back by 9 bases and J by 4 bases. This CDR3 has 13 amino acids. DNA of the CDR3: TGTGCCAGTTCCCAGGGGGCGCGCACTGAAGCTTTCTTT. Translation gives CASSQGARTEAFF.

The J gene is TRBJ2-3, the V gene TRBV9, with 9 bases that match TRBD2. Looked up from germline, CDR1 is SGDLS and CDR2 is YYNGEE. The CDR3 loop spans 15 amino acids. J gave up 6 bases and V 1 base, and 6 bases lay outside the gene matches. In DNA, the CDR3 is TGTGCCAGCAGCGTACAAGCGGGGGGAGGGGATACGCAGTATTTT. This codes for CASSVQAGGGDTQYF.